Following are 24 T cell receptor beta chains from one sample sequenced in a study of OX40 agonist ivuxolimab in advanced cancers. TCRdb's table, derived via immunoSEQ multiplex PCR, lists solely in-frame clones and lacks some. The data hold about 62,000 clones, with roughly 89% observed a single time. The sample consisted of CD4+ or CD8+ T cells sorted from blood, taken in a trial of the OX40 agonist ivuxolimab. The receptor set was obtained from an adult with an advanced solid tumor such as melanoma, head and neck, liver or kidney cancer.

This clone is a singleton in its sample. The V and J genes are TRBV19 and TRBJ1-4; D remains ambiguous. Germline assignment: CDR1 LNHDA and CDR2 SQIVND (reference sequence). Trimming took off 6 bases at V and 7 bases at J, with 15 bases between the two ends. CDR3 length: 14 residues. CDR3 nucleotide sequence: TGTGCCAGTAGCATGGGAGGATTGGTTGAAAAACTGTTTTTT. Translating gives CASSMGGLVEKLFF.

V is TRBV19 and J is TRBJ1-5; D remains ambiguous. V was clipped by 6 bases and J by 1 base, with 13 bases between them. Per the germline V gene, CDR1 is LNHDA and CDR2 is SQIVND (reference sequence). CDR3 length equals 15 residues. The CDR3, as DNA: TGTGCCAGTAGAAACGGAGAGGTGAGCAATCAGCCCCAGCATTTT. Its protein product is CASRNGEVSNQPQHF.

The J gene is TRBJ2-3, the V gene TRBV7-3; unclear D gene. The CDR3 runs 15 residues. CDR1 and CDR2 from the germline V gene are SGHTA and FQGTGA. Trimming left V 1 base short and J 2 bases short, with 10 bases between. The CDR3: CASSLRVSLTDTQYF. The DNA of the CDR3 is TGTGCCAGCAGCTTAAGAGTATCCCTCACAGATACGCAGTATTTT. The full variable domain, its missing parts supplied by reference TRBV7-3 and TRBJ2-3, is GAGVSQTPSNKVTEKGKYVELRCDPISGHTALYWYRQSLGQGPEFLIYFQGTGAADDSGLPNDRFFAVRPEGSVSTLKIQRTERGDSAVYLCASSLRVSLTDTQYFGPGTRLTVL.

This chain uses TRBV29-1 with TRBJ1-5; perhaps TRBD1 as D (6 bases). CDR3 size: 14 residues. Looked up from germline, CDR1 is SQVTM and CDR2 is ANQGSEA. V lost 6 bases, J lost 0 bases, and 12 bases lay in between. The chain's CDR3 is CSVAQGNSNQPQHF. CDR3 DNA: TGCAGCGTAGCGCAGGGGAATAGCAATCAGCCCCAGCATTTT. Using reference TRBV29-1 and TRBJ1-5 for the parts outside the CDR3, the full variable domain is SAVISQKPSRDICQRGTSLTIQCQVDSQVTMMFWYRQQPGQSLTLIATANQGSEATYESGFVIDKFPISRPNLTFSTLTVSNMSPEDSSIYLCSVAQGNSNQPQHFGDGTRLSIL.

V is TRBV30 and J is TRBJ1-4; no definite D call. The V gene lost 7 bases and the J gene lost 8 bases, with 17 bases spanning the gap. CDR1 is GTSNPN, CDR2 SVGIG, per germline (reference sequence). The CDR3 extends over 13 amino acids. The CDR3 is CAFQALSREKLFF. The CDR3 bases are TGTGCCTTCCAGGCCTTGTCACGGGAAAAACTGTTTTTT. Full variable domain (rest looked up from reference TRBV30 and TRBJ1-4): SQTIHQWPATLVQPVGSPLSLECTVEGTSNPNLYWYRQAAGRGLQLLFYSVGIGQISSEVPQNLSASRPQDRQFILSSKKLLLSDSGFYLCAFQALSREKLFFGSGTQLSVL.

This rearrangement joins TRBV5-6 to TRBJ1-2; D remains ambiguous. The V gene lost 4 bases and the J gene lost 3 bases, with 19 bases spanning the gap. The CDR3 has 16 amino acids. Germline V gene sequence: CDR1 SGHDT, CDR2 YYEEEE. CDR3 in amino acids: CASSPTVRGYHYGYTF. CDR3 DNA sequence: TGTGCCAGCAGCCCCACGGTCCGTGGGTACCACTATGGCTACACCTTC.

The chain is built from TRBV7-2 and TRBJ1-5, with D possibly TRBD1 on 5 matching bases. This CDR3 has 12 amino acids. V gave up 5 bases and J gave up 6 bases, with 8 bases separating them. CDR1 is SGHTA and CDR2 is FQGNSA in the germline V gene. The CDR3 sequence is CASSVQGQPQHF. The CDR3 DNA sequence: TGTGCCAGCAGCGTGCAGGGTCAGCCCCAGCATTTT.

V usage is TRBV27 and J usage is TRBJ1-2; D gene unclear. The V end was cut by 2 bases, the J end by 4 bases, with 11 bases between. The CDR3 contains 14 residues. Looked up from germline, CDR1 is MNHEY and CDR2 is SMNVEV (reference sequence). The CDR3 DNA reads TGTGCCAGCAGTTTAGACGGAACCATCTATGGCTACACCTTC. This translates into CASSLDGTIYGYTF.

The chain employs TRBV10-2 and TRBJ1-5, with D possibly TRBD1 on 6 matching bases. V was cut by 6 bases and J by 0 bases, with 15 bases left in between. Per germline, CDR1 WSHSY and CDR2 SAAADI. The CDR3 spans 16 residues. DNA for the CDR3: TGCGCCAGCAGATCAACAGAGGGGGATAGCAATCAGCCCCAGCATTTT. This gives the protein CASRSTEGDSNQPQHF.

This rearrangement joins TRBV6-1 to TRBJ1-2; TRBD1 matches at 9 bases. CDR3 length equals 14 residues. Germline V gene data show CDR1 as MNHNS and CDR2 as SASEGT. V lost 6 bases and J lost 4; bases outside the gene matches: 6. The CDR3 loop reads CASRGTGPTYGYTF. DNA for the CDR3: TGTGCCAGCAGGGGGACAGGGCCGACCTATGGCTACACCTTC.

The chain links TRBV5-6 to TRBJ2-5; 7 bases agree with TRBD1. The CDR3 extends over 15 amino acids. The trim removed 0 bases at V and 5 bases at J, leaving 7 bases unmatched. Germline V gene lookup returns CDR1 SGHDT and CDR2 YYEEEE. CDR3 region: CASSLVGVRGETQYF. DNA of the CDR3: TGTGCCAGCAGCTTGGTCGGTGTCAGGGGGGAGACCCAGTACTTC.

The chain joins TRBV19 to TRBJ2-5, with 8 bases identical to TRBD2. The germline CDR1 and CDR2 sequences are LNHDA and SQIVND (reference sequence). CDR3 length: 15 residues. The junction had 5 bases not matched to a gene; V was cut back by 4 bases and J by 1 base. The CDR3 protein is CASSTDSGIQETQYF. CDR3 in DNA: TGTGCCAGTAGTACCGATAGCGGGATCCAAGAGACCCAGTACTTC.

This clone was picked up a small number of times. The rearrangement joins TRBV23-1 to TRBJ2-7, with unresolved D. TRBV23-1 is labeled an ORF, and its function is uncertain. This CDR3 is built from 9 residues. V lost 8 bases and J 5 bases, leaving 4 bases between the germline ends. The CDR3 region is CASPHEQYF. The CDR3, as DNA: TGCGCCAGCCCCCACGAGCAGTACTTC.

The chain employs TRBV18 and TRBJ1-1; tentative D call: TRBD1 (5 bases). Trimming stripped 4 bases from V and 1 base from J, with 13 bases between. The V gene's germline CDR1 is KGHSH and CDR2 LQKENI. The CDR3 runs 15 residues. For the CDR3, the DNA is TGTGCCAGCTCACTCGACAGACAGCCGAACACTGAAGCTTTCTTT. Its protein is CASSLDRQPNTEAFF.

This clone has just one count. J is TRBJ2-3 and V is TRBV6-5; D is possibly TRBD1 (6 bases). CDR1 MNHEY and CDR2 SVGAGI come from the germline V gene. The ends were cut back, 7 bases at V and 7 bases at J, with 9 bases in the middle. This CDR3 is built from 11 residues. The CDR3: CASTRGYTQYF. In DNA, the CDR3 is TGTGCCAGCACAAGGGGGTATACGCAGTATTTT.

J is TRBJ2-4 and V is TRBV29-1; 8 nucleotides agree with TRBD1. V dropped 4 bases and J dropped 6; count of bases not matched to a gene: 8. CDR1 and CDR2 from the germline V gene are SQVTM and ANQGSEA. This CDR3 is 14 amino acids long. CDR3: CSVVYQGARNIQYF. The CDR3 nucleotides are TGCAGCGTTGTATACCAGGGGGCTCGAAACATTCAGTACTTC.

The table lists this clone with a count of one. The chain has TRBV7-9 and TRBJ2-1; TRBD1 agrees at 7 bases. The trim removed 4 bases at V and 4 bases at J, leaving 16 bases unmatched. Germline CDR1 and CDR2: SEHNR and FQNEAQ (reference sequence). CDR3 length equals 18 residues. CDR3 coding DNA: TGTGCCAGCAGCTCAAAAAGTAAAAACAGGGGATTATACAATGAGCAGTTCTTC. This gives the protein CASSSKSKNRGLYNEQFF.

V is TRBV28 and J is TRBJ2-1, with D perhaps TRBD2 (5 bases). CDR3 length equals 13 residues. Between the trimmed V and J ends, which lost 8 bases and 10 bases, there was a span of 18 bases. Germline V gives CDR1 MDHEN, CDR2 SYDVKM. CDR3 DNA sequence: TGTGCCAGCTCGAGGGTCAGAGGCACAGAGCAGTTCTTC. Its translation: CASSRVRGTEQFF.

The chain recombines TRBV6-5 with TRBJ2-6; the D is unclear. Germline assignment: CDR1 MNHEY and CDR2 SVGAGI. The CDR3 length is 16 residues. Trimming stripped 0 bases from V and 1 base from J, with 7 bases between. CDR3 coding DNA: TGTGCCAGCAGTTACTCGAGTCGATCTGGGGCCAACGTCCTGACTTTC. Protein sequence: CASSYSSRSGANVLTF.

The chain uses TRBV28 and TRBJ2-1; no firm D call. V dropped 6 bases and J dropped 3 bases, with 15 bases sitting between them. The CDR3 loop spans 15 amino acids. CDR1 is MDHEN, CDR2 SYDVKM, per germline. CDR3 bases: TGTGCCAGCAGGGGGTTAGGTATTGGCTACAATGAGCAGTTCTTC. Its translation: CASRGLGIGYNEQFF. The variable domain in full, with the rest retrieved from reference TRBV28 and TRBJ2-1, is DVKVTQSSRYLVKRTGEKVFLECVQDMDHENMFWYRQDPGLGLRLIYFSYDVKMKEKGDIPEGYSVSREKKERFSLILESASTNQTSMYLCASRGLGIGYNEQFFGPGTRLTVL.

The chain links TRBV28 to TRBJ1-1; unclear D gene. This CDR3 comprises 15 residues. The ends were cut back, 4 bases at V and 3 bases at J, with 15 bases in the middle. Germline lookup yields CDR1 MDHEN and CDR2 SYDVKM. In nucleotides, the CDR3 is TGTGCCAGCAGTTCAACGACCGGACGGGACACTGAAGCTTTCTTT. This codes for CASSSTTGRDTEAFF.

This chain connects TRBV15 to TRBJ1-4; a weak D match, TRBD1 (5 bases). Germline V gives CDR1 LNHNV, CDR2 YYDKDF (reference sequence). CDR3 length equals 14 residues. With 5 bases removed from V and 8 bases from J, the gap between germline ends came to 15 bases. DNA for the CDR3: TGTGCCACCAGCCCCCGCGGGGGATACGAAAAACTGTTTTTT. Protein: CATSPRGGYEKLFF. The full variable domain, its missing parts supplied by reference TRBV15 and TRBJ1-4, is DAMVIQNPRYQVTQFGKPVTLSCSQTLNHNVMYWYQQKSSQAPKLLFHYYDKDFNNEADTPDNFQSRRPNTSFCFLDIRSPGLGDTAMYLCATSPRGGYEKLFFGSGTQLSVL.

The chain combines TRBV18 with TRBJ1-5; a possible D gene is TRBD1 (5 bases). The CDR3 runs to 13 residues. Germline CDR1 and CDR2: KGHSH and LQKENI. V was pared by 2 bases and J by 6 bases, with 8 bases between. The CDR3 reads CASSPGAGQPQHF. In DNA, the CDR3 is TGTGCCAGCTCACCAGGGGCCGGTCAGCCCCAGCATTTT.

In this sample, this clone turned up a few times. This rearrangement joins TRBV4-2 to TRBJ2-5, with 7 bases fitting TRBD1. This CDR3 is built from 14 residues. Losses at the gene ends were 4 bases for V and 2 bases for J; bases not matched to a gene: 4. The V gene's germline CDR1 is LGHNA and CDR2 YNFKEQ. CDR3 amino acids: CASSPRQGQETQYF. The CDR3 DNA reads as TGTGCCAGCAGCCCCAGACAGGGACAAGAGACCCAGTACTTC.